A selection of T cell receptor beta chains follows, all from one sample in a study of OX40 agonist ivuxolimab in advanced cancers. Libraries were prepared by immunoSEQ multiplex PCR; TCRdb keeps only in-frame clonotypes and omits some of them. This sample has about 46,000 clones; roughly 90% occur once, and the top ten carry roughly 5.2%. The input for sequencing was CD4+ or CD8+ T cells sorted from blood, taken in a trial of the OX40 agonist ivuxolimab. The receptor set was obtained from an adult with an advanced solid tumor such as melanoma, head and neck, liver or kidney cancer. Each CDR3 is given with its conserved first and last residue. A D gene is named only where the DNA matches it firmly. Clone size is stated in some rows and not others, as once, few, many or a class when expanded.

TRBJ1-6 TRBD1 15 TRBV13 few CASRQKGAFNSPLHF TGTGCCAGCAGACAAAAGGGGGCGTTTAATTCACCCCTCCACTTT
TRBJ2-1 NA 12 TRBV19 NA CASSHTDNEQFF TGTGCCAGTAGCCACACTGACAATGAGCAGTTCTTC
TRBJ2-3 NA 17 TRBV4-1 NA CASSQGDWGSGTDTQYF TGCGCCAGCAGCCAAGGGGACTGGGGATCGGGCACAGATACGCAGTATTTT
TRBJ2-2 NA 12 TRBV4-1 NA CASSQRTGELFF TGCGCCAGCAGCCAGCGCACCGGGGAGCTGTTTTTT
TRBJ2-7 NA 14 TRBV27 NA CASSLWGENYEQYF TGTGCCAGCAGTTTATGGGGAGAAAACTACGAGCAGTACTTC
TRBJ1-2 TRBD1 17 TRBV4-3 NA CASSQSPGTAIGYGYTF TGCGCCAGCAGCCAATCGCCAGGGACAGCAATAGGCTATGGCTACACCTTC
TRBJ2-3 NA 13 TRBV7-2 NA CASSPWYLDTQYF TGTGCCAGCAGCCCGTGGTACTTGGATACGCAGTATTTT
TRBJ2-4 NA 17 TRBV28 NA CASSLSGGQLAKNIQYF TGTGCCAGCAGTTTGTCGGGGGGACAGTTAGCCAAAAACATTCAGTACTTC
TRBJ1-1 NA 15 TRBV7-9 NA CASSGLTALNTEAFF TGTGCCAGCAGCGGCCTCACAGCCCTGAACACTGAAGCTTTCTTT
TRBJ2-2 TRBD2 18 TRBV28 once CASSYPTSGETNTGELFF TGTGCCAGCAGCTACCCTACTAGCGGGGAGACGAACACCGGGGAGCTGTTTTTT
TRBJ1-1 NA 14 TRBV11-2 NA CASSFNGANTEAFF TGTGCCAGCAGCTTCAATGGGGCGAACACTGAAGCTTTCTTT
TRBJ2-5 TRBD1 17 TRBV27 NA CASSSLKGAGGLETQYF TGTGCCAGCAGTTCGCTGAAAGGGGCAGGGGGCTTAGAGACCCAGTACTTC
TRBJ1-2 TRBD1 14 TRBV15 NA CATSRAPGTGRNTF TGTGCCACCAGCAGAGCCCCGGGGACAGGGAGAAACACCTTC
TRBJ2-1 NA 15 TRBV9 NA CASSRSGLSANEQFF TGTGCCAGCAGCAGATCAGGGCTCTCTGCCAATGAGCAGTTCTTC
TRBJ2-7 NA 16 TRBV27 NA CASSLSYGEIRYEQYF TGTGCCAGCAGTTTATCGTACGGGGAAATACGCTACGAGCAGTACTTC
TRBJ2-1 NA 12 TRBV28 NA CASSLGGLEQFF TGTGCCAGCAGTTTGGGTGGTTTAGAGCAGTTCTTC
TRBJ1-6 TRBD1 14 TRBV15 NA CAAQGGSANSPLHF TGTGCCGCGCAAGGGGGCAGCGCCAATTCACCCCTCCACTTT
TRBJ2-7 NA 16 TRBV28 NA CASSLYRGSFSYEQYF TGTGCCAGCAGTTTATATCGGGGGTCTTTCTCCTACGAGCAGTACTTC
TRBJ2-5 TRBD2 14 TRBV7-6 NA CASISGGAGETQYF TGTGCCAGCATCTCGGGGGGGGCCGGGGAGACCCAGTACTTC
TRBJ2-7 TRBD1 14 TRBV7-2 NA CASSYTGTGYEQYF TGTGCCAGCAGCTACACCGGGACAGGCTACGAGCAGTACTTC
TRBJ1-2 NA 15 TRBV5-1 NA CASSLGPGPILGYTF TGCGCCAGCAGCTTGGGGCCGGGCCCCATTCTTGGCTACACCTTC
TRBJ2-7 NA 13 TRBV27 NA CASSTGPIVEQYF TGTGCCAGCAGTACAGGCCCTATAGTCGAGCAGTACTTC
TRBJ1-4 NA 15 TRBV5-6 once CASSRIGTFYEKLFF TGTGCCAGCAGCAGAATCGGGACTTTTTATGAAAAACTGTTTTTT
TRBJ1-4 NA 15 TRBV5-4 once CASSDLQGEGEKLFF TGTGCCAGCAGCGATTTACAGGGAGAGGGTGAAAAACTGTTTTTT
TRBJ2-7 TRBD2 16 TRBV7-9 NA CASSSRLAESYYEQYF TGTGCCAGCAGTTCAAGACTAGCGGAATCGTACTACGAGCAGTACTTC
TRBJ2-1 TRBD2 14 TRBV4-1 NA CASSGAGGYNEQFF TGCGCCAGCAGCGGAGCGGGGGGTTACAATGAGCAGTTCTTC
TRBJ1-1 NA 15 TRBV7-2 once CASSLAPAGVLEAFF TGTGCCAGCAGCTTAGCGCCGGCAGGAGTGCTAGAAGCTTTCTTT
TRBJ2-7 NA 11 TRBV23-1 NA CASSQAPHGLF TGCGCCAGCAGTCAAGCCCCTCACGGCCTATTC
TRBJ1-1 NA 16 TRBV7-9 NA CASSLVIGNLNTEAFF TGTGCCAGCAGCTTAGTCATTGGGAATCTGAACACTGAAGCTTTCTTT
TRBJ1-1 NA 16 TRBV6-5 NA CASSSLMPELNTEAFF TGTGCCAGCAGTTCCCTGATGCCCGAACTGAACACTGAAGCTTTCTTT
TRBJ2-5 NA 14 TRBV12-2 NA CASRLVGIQETQYF TGTGCAAGTCGCTTAGTGGGGATCCAAGAGACCCAGTACTTC
TRBJ1-1 NA 16 TRBV5-6 NA CASSSPYSELNTEAFF TGTGCCAGCAGCTCGCCATACAGCGAATTGAACACTGAAGCTTTCTTT
TRBJ2-3 TRBD2 15 TRBV7-9 medium-sized CASSLPSGRRNTQYF TGTGCCAGCAGCTTACCTAGCGGGAGAAGGAATACGCAGTATTTT
TRBJ2-5 NA 12 TRBV18 NA CASSPSGETQYF TGTGCCAGCTCACCCTCGGGCGAGACCCAGTACTTC
TRBJ2-2 NA 16 TRBV19 NA CASSIDGARETGELFF TGTGCCAGTAGTATAGATGGGGCCAGGGAGACCGGGGAGCTGTTTTTT
TRBJ1-1 NA 15 TRBV7-9 NA CASSLSDWMNTEAFF TGTGCCAGCAGCTTATCGGATTGGATGAACACTGAAGCTTTCTTT
TRBJ1-1 NA 13 TRBV11-2 NA CASSLSENTEAFF TGTGCCAGCAGCTTATCTGAGAACACTGAAGCTTTCTTT
TRBJ1-1 NA 15 TRBV11-3 NA CASSPGAGSATEAFF TGTGCCAGCAGCCCGGGGGCAGGATCGGCCACTGAAGCTTTCTTT
TRBJ1-6 TRBD1 19 TRBV13 NA CASSTTRSYGTGVVSPLHF TGTGCCAGCAGCACCACAAGAAGTTACGGGACAGGGGTTGTGTCACCCCTCCACTTT
TRBJ2-5 NA 14 TRBV5-1 NA CASSLGTSPETQYF TGCGCCAGCAGCTTGGGGACCTCGCCAGAGACCCAGTACTTC
TRBJ1-4 TRBD1 15 TRBV6-6 NA CASSLTGATNEKLFF TGTGCCAGCAGCTTGACAGGGGCAACTAATGAAAAACTGTTTTTT
TRBJ1-2 NA 16 TRBV27 NA CASSFAVAPSNYGYTF TGTGCCAGCAGTTTTGCGGTAGCCCCATCTAACTATGGCTACACCTTC
TRBJ1-1 TRBD1 15 TRBV9 NA CASSPRTGGVTEAFF TGTGCCAGCAGCCCAAGGACAGGGGGCGTTACTGAAGCTTTCTTT
TRBJ2-1 TRBD1 16 TRBV4-1 NA CASSQSGQGPPNEQFF TGCGCCAGCAGCCAGAGCGGACAGGGTCCCCCTAATGAGCAGTTCTTC
TRBJ1-5 NA 13 TRBV7-6 NA CASSLASWEPQHF TGTGCCAGCAGCTTAGCTTCATGGGAGCCCCAGCATTTT
TRBJ2-7 TRBD2 15 TRBV4-3 NA CASSRLLAGPYEQYF TGCGCCAGCAGCCGACTACTAGCGGGGCCCTACGAGCAGTACTTC
TRBJ1-1 TRBD1 15 TRBV11-2 NA CASSPQGAVGTEAFF TGTGCCAGCAGCCCCCAGGGGGCGGTTGGCACTGAAGCTTTCTTT
TRBJ2-1 TRBD2 13 TRBV15 NA CATQLAGYNEQFF TGTGCCACCCAGCTAGCGGGGTACAATGAGCAGTTCTTC
TRBJ2-2 TRBD1 16 TRBV18 NA CASSPLEGGRTGELFF TGTGCCAGCTCACCACTAGAAGGGGGCAGAACCGGGGAGCTGTTTTTT
TRBJ2-1 TRBD1 16 TRBV4-3 NA CASSQEEGTGFFEQFF TGCGCCAGCAGCCAAGAGGAGGGGACAGGGTTTTTCGAGCAGTTCTTC
TRBJ1-5 TRBD1 15 TRBV6-1 NA CASSEAGGAGQPQHF TGTGCCAGCAGTGAGGCAGGGGGCGCGGGTCAGCCCCAGCATTTT